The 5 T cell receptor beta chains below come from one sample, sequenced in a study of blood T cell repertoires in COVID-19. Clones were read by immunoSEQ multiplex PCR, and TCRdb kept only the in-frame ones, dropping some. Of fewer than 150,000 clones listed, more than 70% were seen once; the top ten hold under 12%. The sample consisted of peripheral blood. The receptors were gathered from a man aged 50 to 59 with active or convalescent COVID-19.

The CDR3 loop is CASSLAGGPGGELFF. Here the CDR3 DNA reads TGTGCCAGCAGCTTAGCGGGAGGGCCTGGGGGGGAGCTGTTTTTT. The chain couples TRBV7-2 to TRBJ2-2; 7 bases align to TRBD2. Germline V gives CDR1 SGHTA, CDR2 FQGNSA. The CDR3 is made up of 15 amino acids. Trimming cost V 0 bases and J 8 bases; bases outside gene matches: 6.

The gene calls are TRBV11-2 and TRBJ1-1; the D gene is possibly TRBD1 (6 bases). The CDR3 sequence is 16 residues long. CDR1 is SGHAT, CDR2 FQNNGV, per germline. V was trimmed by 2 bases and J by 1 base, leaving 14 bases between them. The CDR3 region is CASSLIRGGQNTEAFF. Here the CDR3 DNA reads TGTGCCAGCAGCTTAATTCGTGGGGGCCAGAACACTGAAGCTTTCTTT.

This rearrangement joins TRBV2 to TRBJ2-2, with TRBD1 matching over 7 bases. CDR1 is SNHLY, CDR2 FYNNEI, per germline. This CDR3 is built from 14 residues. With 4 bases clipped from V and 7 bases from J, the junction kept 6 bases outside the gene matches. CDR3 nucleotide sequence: TGTGCCAGCAGTGTTACAGGGGCCGGCGGGGAGCTGTTTTTT. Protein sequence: CASSVTGAGGELFF.

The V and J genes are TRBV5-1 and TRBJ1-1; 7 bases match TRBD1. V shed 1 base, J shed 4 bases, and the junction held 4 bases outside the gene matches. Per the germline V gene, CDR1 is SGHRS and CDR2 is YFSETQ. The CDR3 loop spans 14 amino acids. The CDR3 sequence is CASSLIGDSTEAFF. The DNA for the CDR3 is TGCGCCAGCAGCTTGATAGGGGACAGCACTGAAGCTTTCTTT.

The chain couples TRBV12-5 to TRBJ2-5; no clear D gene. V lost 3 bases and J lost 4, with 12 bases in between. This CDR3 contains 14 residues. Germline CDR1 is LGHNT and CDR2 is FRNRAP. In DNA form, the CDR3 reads TGTGCTAGTGGTTTAGGAGAAGTAGGAGAGACCCAGTACTTC. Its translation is CASGLGEVGETQYF.